This T cell receptor beta chain was obtained from a study of metastatic and nonmetastatic thyroid tumors. The overall study: From malignant and benign thyroid patients, repertoires in blood and in tumor or nodule tissue were compared. Study findings and constraints: In blood and tumor, TCR beta diversity was reportedly significantly higher in malignant thyroid tumors than in benign nodules.

There are many counts of this clone. Its target is not known. Per the original methods: To classify distant metastasis in papillary thyroid cancer, a model was built from CDR3 differences across clinicopathological groups. Through MiXCR, TCRdb re-clonotyped the PCR reads. The V and J calls were determined by TCRdb, not by the authors. Of about 40,000 clones in the sample, roughly 10% are singletons; the top ten hold approximately 24%. None of the patients had undergone any treatment ahead of thyroid surgery. V dropped 0 bases and J dropped 6 bases, with 11 bases sitting between them. CDR3 length equals 13 residues. The germline V gene has CDR1 DFQATT and CDR2 SNEGSKA (reference sequence).

This rearrangement joins TRBV20-1 to TRBJ1-2; no clear D. Sequencing was carried out using blood. The source is a female donor with papillary thyroid cancer or a benign thyroid nodule (not recorded which). Some clones in this sample may be carry-over from other donors' samples. The DNA for the CDR3 is TGCAGTGCTAGAGACGTAAACCACGATGGCTACACCTTC. This gives the protein CSARDVNHDGYTF.